Below, one TCR beta chain is given with its context. The data belong to a study of T cell responses to AZD1222 COVID-19 vaccine. CDR3 length equals 16 residues. Trimming removed 3 bases at V and 7 bases at J, with 22 bases between. Germline V gene lookup returns CDR1 SGDLS and CDR2 YYNGEE. Profiling relied on immunoSEQ multiplex PCR, and the TCRdb table lists in-frame clones only, not all of them. The sample includes around 120,000 clones, 70% to 85% seen only once; the top ten take 27%. The sample was peripheral blood, taken 28 days after the second AZD1222 dose. The receptor was derived from an adult who received the AZD1222 COVID-19 vaccine. The chain is built from TRBV9 and TRBJ1-2; weak D call: TRBD1 (6 bases). The CDR3: CASSAAGTLGLVGYTF. CDR3 nucleotides: TGTGCCAGCAGCGCCGCCGGGACACTGGGGCTAGTTGGCTACACCTTC.